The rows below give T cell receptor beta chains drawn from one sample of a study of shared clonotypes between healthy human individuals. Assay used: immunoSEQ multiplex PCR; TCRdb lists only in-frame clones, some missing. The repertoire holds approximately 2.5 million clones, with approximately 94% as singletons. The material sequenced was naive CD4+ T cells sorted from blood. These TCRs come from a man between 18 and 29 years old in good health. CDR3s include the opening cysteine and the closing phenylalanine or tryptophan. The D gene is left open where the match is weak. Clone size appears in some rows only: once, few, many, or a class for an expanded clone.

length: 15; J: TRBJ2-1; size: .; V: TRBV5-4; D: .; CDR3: CASSLAGTRYNEQFF; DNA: TGTGCCAGCAGCTTGGCCGGGACAAGGTACAATGAGCAGTTCTTC
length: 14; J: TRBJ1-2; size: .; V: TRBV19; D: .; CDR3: CASRRDWGTSGYTF; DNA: TGTGCCAGTAGACGCGATTGGGGCACGAGCGGCTACACCTTC
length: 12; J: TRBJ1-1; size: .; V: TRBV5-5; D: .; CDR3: CASSFSERTPFF; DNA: TGTGCCAGCAGCTTCTCCGAAAGGACGCCTTTCTTT
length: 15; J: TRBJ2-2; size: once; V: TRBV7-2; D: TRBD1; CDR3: CASSVRQGDTGELFF; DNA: TGTGCCAGCAGCGTTCGACAGGGGGACACCGGGGAGCTGTTTTTT
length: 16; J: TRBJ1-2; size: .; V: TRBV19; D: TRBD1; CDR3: CASSTTGTGKDYGYTF; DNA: TGTGCCAGTAGTACCACCGGGACAGGGAAAGACTATGGCTACACCTTC
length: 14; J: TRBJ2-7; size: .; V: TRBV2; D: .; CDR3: CASNAGPSLGEQYF; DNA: TGTGCCAGCAATGCAGGGCCCAGCCTGGGCGAGCAGTACTTC
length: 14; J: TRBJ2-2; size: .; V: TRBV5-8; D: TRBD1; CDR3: CASSRPQGAGELFF; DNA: TGTGCCAGCAGCCGCCCCCAGGGGGCCGGGGAGCTGTTTTTT
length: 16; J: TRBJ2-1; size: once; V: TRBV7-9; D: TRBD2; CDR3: CASSPNPGLVSLEQFF; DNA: TGTGCCAGCAGCCCTAACCCCGGACTAGTCTCCTTGGAGCAGTTCTTC
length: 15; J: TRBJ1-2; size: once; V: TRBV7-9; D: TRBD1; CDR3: CASTSTSGGAWGYTF; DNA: TGTGCCAGCACTTCAACCTCAGGGGGGGCCTGGGGCTACACCTTC
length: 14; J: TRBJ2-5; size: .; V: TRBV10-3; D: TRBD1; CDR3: CAIKPGTGEETQYF; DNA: TGTGCCATCAAACCCGGGACAGGGGAAGAGACCCAGTACTTC
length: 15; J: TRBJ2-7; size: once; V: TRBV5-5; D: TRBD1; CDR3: CASSFMVQGTYEQYF; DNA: TGTGCCAGCAGCTTCATGGTACAGGGGACCTACGAGCAGTACTTC
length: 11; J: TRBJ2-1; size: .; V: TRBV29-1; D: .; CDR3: CSVTGWSEQFF; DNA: TGCAGCGTTACAGGGTGGAGTGAGCAGTTCTTC
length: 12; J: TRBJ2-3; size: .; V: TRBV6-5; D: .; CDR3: CASSPRADTQYF; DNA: TGTGCCAGCAGTCCACGGGCAGATACGCAGTATTTT
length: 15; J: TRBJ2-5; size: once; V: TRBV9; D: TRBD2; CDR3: CASSVATTSTQTQYF; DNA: TGTGCCAGCAGCGTAGCTACGACTAGCACTCAGACCCAGTACTTC
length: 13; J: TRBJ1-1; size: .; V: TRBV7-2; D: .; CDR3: CASSSPLGAEAFF; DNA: TGTGCCAGCAGCTCCCCTCTGGGGGCTGAAGCTTTCTTT
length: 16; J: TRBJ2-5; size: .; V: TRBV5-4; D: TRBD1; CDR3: CASSQTGTGSQETQYF; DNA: TGTGCCAGCAGCCAAACCGGGACAGGGTCCCAAGAGACCCAGTACTTC
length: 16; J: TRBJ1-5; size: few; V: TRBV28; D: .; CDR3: CASSLRALGGNQPQHF; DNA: TGTGCCAGCAGCCTTCGGGCACTTGGCGGCAATCAGCCCCAGCATTTT
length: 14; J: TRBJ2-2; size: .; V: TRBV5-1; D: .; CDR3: CASSEGAHTGELFF; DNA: TGCGCCAGCAGCGAAGGGGCTCACACCGGGGAGCTGTTTTTT
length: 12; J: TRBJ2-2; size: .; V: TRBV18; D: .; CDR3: CASSRDTGELFF; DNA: TGTGCCAGCTCTCGGGACACCGGGGAGCTGTTTTTT
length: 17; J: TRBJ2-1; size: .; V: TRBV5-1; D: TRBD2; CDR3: CASRQFGLAGGHNEQFF; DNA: TGCGCCAGCCGCCAATTTGGACTAGCGGGAGGACACAATGAGCAGTTCTTC
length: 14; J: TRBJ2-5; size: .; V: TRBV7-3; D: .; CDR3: CASSSQGGGETQYF; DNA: TGTGCCAGCAGCTCACAGGGAGGGGGCGAGACCCAGTACTTC
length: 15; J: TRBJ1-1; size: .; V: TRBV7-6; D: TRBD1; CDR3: CASSSYRGLNTEAFF; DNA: TGTGCCAGCAGCTCTTACAGGGGGTTGAACACTGAAGCTTTCTTT
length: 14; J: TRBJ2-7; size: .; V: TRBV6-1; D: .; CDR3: CASTKTGEVYEQYF; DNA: TGTGCCAGCACCAAGACTGGAGAGGTCTACGAGCAGTACTTC
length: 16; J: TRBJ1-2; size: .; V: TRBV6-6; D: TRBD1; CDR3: CASRSARDSINYGYTF; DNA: TGTGCCAGCAGGTCCGCCAGGGACAGCATTAACTATGGCTACACCTTC
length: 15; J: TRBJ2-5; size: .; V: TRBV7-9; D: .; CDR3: CASSPGVGGQETQYF; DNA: TGTGCCAGCAGCCCAGGGGTAGGGGGGCAAGAGACCCAGTACTTC
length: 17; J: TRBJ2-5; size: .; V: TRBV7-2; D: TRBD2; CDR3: CASSLVGSGSSGETQYF; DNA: TGTGCCAGCAGCTTAGTTGGTAGCGGGAGTTCAGGAGAGACCCAGTACTTC
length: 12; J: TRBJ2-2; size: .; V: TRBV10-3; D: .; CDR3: CASSPATGELFF; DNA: TGTGCCTCCTCCCCGGCCACCGGGGAGCTGTTTTTT
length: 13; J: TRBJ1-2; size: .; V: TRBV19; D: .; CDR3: CASHGGLRFGYTF; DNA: TGTGCCTCACACGGGGGTCTCCGCTTCGGCTACACCTTC
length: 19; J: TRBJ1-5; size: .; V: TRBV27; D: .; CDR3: CASSLFGGPLLVSNQPQHF; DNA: TGTGCCAGCAGTTTATTTGGGGGACCCCTTCTAGTCAGCAATCAGCCCCAGCATTTT
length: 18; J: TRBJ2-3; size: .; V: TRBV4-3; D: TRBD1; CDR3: CASSHKKTGPNGTDTQYF; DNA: TGCGCCAGCAGCCACAAAAAGACAGGGCCTAACGGAACAGATACGCAGTATTTT
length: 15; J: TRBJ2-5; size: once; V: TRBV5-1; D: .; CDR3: CASSLVGRREETQYF; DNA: TGCGCCAGCAGCTTGGTGGGCCGAAGAGAAGAGACCCAGTACTTC
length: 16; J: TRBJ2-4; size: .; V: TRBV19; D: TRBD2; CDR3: CASGTSGIPAKNIQYF; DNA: TGTGCCAGTGGGACTAGCGGGATCCCAGCCAAAAACATTCAGTACTTC
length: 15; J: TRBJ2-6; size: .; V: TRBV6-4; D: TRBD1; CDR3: CASSTDRAGANVLTF; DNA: TGTGCCAGCAGCACTGACAGGGCTGGGGCCAACGTCCTGACTTTC
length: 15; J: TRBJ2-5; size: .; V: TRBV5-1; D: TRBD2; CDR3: CASSLALAGKETQYF; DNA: TGCGCCAGCAGCTTGGCCTTAGCGGGGAAAGAGACCCAGTACTTC
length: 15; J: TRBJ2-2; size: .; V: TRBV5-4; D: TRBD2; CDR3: CASSAIAGDPGELFF; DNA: TGTGCCAGCAGCGCGATAGCGGGAGATCCCGGGGAGCTGTTTTTT
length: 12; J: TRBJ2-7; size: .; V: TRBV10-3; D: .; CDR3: CAISAGDGLQYF; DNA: TGTGCCATCAGTGCAGGGGACGGGTTGCAGTACTTC
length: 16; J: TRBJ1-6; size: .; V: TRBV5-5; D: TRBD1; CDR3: CASSLALDRANSPLHF; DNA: TGTGCCAGCAGCTTGGCCTTGGACAGGGCGAATTCACCCCTCCACTTT
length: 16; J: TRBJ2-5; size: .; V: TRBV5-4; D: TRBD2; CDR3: CASSGLAGGPQETQYF; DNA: TGTGCCAGCAGCGGGCTAGCGGGGGGCCCACAAGAGACCCAGTACTTC
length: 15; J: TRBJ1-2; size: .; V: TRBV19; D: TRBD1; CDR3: CASRPGTGTNYGYTF; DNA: TGTGCCAGTAGACCCGGGACAGGGACTAACTATGGCTACACCTTC
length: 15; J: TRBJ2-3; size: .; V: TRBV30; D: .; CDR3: CAWSNGRGATDTQYF; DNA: TGTGCCTGGAGTAATGGCAGGGGGGCCACAGATACGCAGTATTTT
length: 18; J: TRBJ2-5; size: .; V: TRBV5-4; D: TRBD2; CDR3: CASTSLAGGASKQETQYF; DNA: TGTGCCAGCACCTCACTAGCGGGGGGCGCATCGAAGCAAGAGACCCAGTACTTC
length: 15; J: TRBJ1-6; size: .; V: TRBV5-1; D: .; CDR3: CASSLEAGVNSPLHF; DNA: TGCGCCAGCAGCTTGGAGGCAGGGGTGAATTCACCCCTCCACTTT
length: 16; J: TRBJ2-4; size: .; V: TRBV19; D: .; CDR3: CASSIVGHWAKNIQYF; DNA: TGTGCCAGTAGTATTGTAGGACATTGGGCCAAAAACATTCAGTACTTC
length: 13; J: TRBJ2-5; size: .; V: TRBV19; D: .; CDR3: CASSIGNQETQYF; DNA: TGTGCCAGTAGTATAGGTAATCAAGAGACCCAGTACTTC
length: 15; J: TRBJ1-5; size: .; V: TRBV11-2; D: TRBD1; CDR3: CASSSSGQGYQPQHF; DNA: TGTGCCAGCAGCTCCTCGGGACAGGGGTATCAGCCCCAGCATTTT
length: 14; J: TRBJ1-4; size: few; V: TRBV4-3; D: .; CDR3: CASSQDRGGEKLFF; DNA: TGCGCCAGCAGCCAAGACAGGGGTGGGGAAAAACTGTTTTTT
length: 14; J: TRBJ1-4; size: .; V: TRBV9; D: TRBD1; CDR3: CASSVAQGGEKLFF; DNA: TGTGCCAGCAGCGTAGCACAGGGGGGAGAAAAACTGTTTTTT
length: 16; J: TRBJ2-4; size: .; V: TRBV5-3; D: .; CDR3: CARSNRLGKLKNIQYF; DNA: TGTGCCAGAAGCAACCGGCTAGGAAAACTTAAAAACATTCAGTACTTC
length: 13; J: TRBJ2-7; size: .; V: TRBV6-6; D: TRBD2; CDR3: CASSRGREGEQYF; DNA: TGTGCCAGCAGTCGCGGGAGGGAGGGGGAGCAGTACTTC
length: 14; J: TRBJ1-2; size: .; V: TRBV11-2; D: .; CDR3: CASSPPTGIYGYTF; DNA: TGTGCCAGCAGCCCCCCTACGGGAATCTATGGCTACACCTTC
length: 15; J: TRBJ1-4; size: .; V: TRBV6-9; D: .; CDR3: CASSPRTSPNEKLFF; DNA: TGTGCCAGCAGTCCACGGACCAGCCCTAATGAAAAACTGTTTTTT
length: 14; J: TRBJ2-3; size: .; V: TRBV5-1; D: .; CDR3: CASGSLGSTDTQYF; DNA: TGCGCCAGCGGGTCTTTGGGGAGCACAGATACGCAGTATTTT
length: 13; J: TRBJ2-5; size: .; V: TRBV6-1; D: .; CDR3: CASSEQGWETQYF; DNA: TGTGCCAGCAGTGAACAAGGGTGGGAGACCCAGTACTTC
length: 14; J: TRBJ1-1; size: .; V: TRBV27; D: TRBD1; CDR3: CASSLGTVNTEAFF; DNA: TGTGCCAGCAGTTTAGGGACAGTCAACACTGAAGCTTTCTTT
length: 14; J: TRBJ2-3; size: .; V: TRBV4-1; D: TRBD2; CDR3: CASSQPRGADTQYF; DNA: TGCGCCAGCAGCCAACCCCGGGGGGCAGATACGCAGTATTTT
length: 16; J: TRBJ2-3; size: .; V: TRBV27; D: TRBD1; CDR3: CASSLVGTGRQRPQYF; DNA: TGTGCCAGCAGTTTAGTGGGGACAGGGCGCCAGAGGCCGCAGTATTTT
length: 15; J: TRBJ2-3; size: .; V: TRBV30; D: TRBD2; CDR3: CAWSKTSGLTDTQYF; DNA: TGTGCCTGGAGTAAGACTAGCGGGCTTACAGATACGCAGTATTTT
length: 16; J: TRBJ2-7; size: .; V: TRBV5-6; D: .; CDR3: CASSLSGDRWNYEQYF; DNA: TGTGCCAGCAGCTTGAGTGGGGACCGGTGGAACTACGAGCAGTACTTC
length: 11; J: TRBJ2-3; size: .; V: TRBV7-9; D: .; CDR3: CAGAVGDTQYF; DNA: TGTGCCGGAGCCGTGGGAGATACGCAGTATTTT
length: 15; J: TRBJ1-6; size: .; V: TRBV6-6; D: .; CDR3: CASSYAGDLNSPLHF; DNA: TGTGCCAGCAGTTACGCCGGGGACTTGAATTCACCCCTCCACTTT